The T cell receptor beta chain described here comes from a study of blood T cell repertoires in COVID-19. Looking at the study overall: Sources were T cells, B-cell-depleted T cells, or PBMCs; the material itself was cDNA or gDNA.

As processed by the authors: Cell counts per sample came from amplifying reference gene primers. Produced via immunoSEQ multiplex PCR; TCRdb's table is partial and in-frame only. V and J calls plus clone size are reproduced from that table; the DNA served to infer D and trimming. The data hold 200,000 or so clones, with under 90% observed a single time. In its sample, this clone was seen a few times. V was clipped by 0 bases and J by 7 bases; unmatched bases: 8. This CDR3 is 16 amino acids long. Germline V gene sequence: CDR1 SGDLS, CDR2 YYNGEE. The clonotype was recovered from a woman in her sixties or seventies who had recovered from COVID-19. The chain combines TRBV9 with TRBJ2-1; 9 bases map to TRBD2. The sample consisted of peripheral blood. CDR3 coding DNA: TGTGCCAGCAGCGTAGCCGGAGCGGGGGGTGTAAATGAGCAGTTCTTC. It is translated as CASSVAGAGGVNEQFF.